This TCR beta chain was captured in a study of molecular identifiers for immune sequencing clone quantification. In this sample, this clonotype turned up many times. Germline V gene sequence: CDR1 SGHVS, CDR2 FQNEAQ. The CDR3 contains 17 residues. With V trimmed by 0 bases and J by 5 bases, 12 bases remained unmatched. TCRdb re-called the PCR reads through MiXCR, storing one row per CDR3 protein. The sample yields hundreds of thousands of distinct CDR3 sequences, just under 20% seen once. Sequenced input: naive CD8+ T cells from blood, with Jurkat cell RNA spiked in. Subset of the sample: FACS-sorted CD8+CD4-CCR7+CD45RA+ naive T cells. The clonotype was recovered from a human donor in good health. Some libraries in this study had Jurkat cell RNA spiked in. The chain is built from TRBV7-8 and TRBJ2-7; 8 bases are shared with TRBD1. CDR3 coding DNA: TGTGCCAGCAGCTTAGCGTTTTTAACAGGGGGTATACACGAGCAGTACTTC. This codes for CASSLAFLTGGIHEQYF.